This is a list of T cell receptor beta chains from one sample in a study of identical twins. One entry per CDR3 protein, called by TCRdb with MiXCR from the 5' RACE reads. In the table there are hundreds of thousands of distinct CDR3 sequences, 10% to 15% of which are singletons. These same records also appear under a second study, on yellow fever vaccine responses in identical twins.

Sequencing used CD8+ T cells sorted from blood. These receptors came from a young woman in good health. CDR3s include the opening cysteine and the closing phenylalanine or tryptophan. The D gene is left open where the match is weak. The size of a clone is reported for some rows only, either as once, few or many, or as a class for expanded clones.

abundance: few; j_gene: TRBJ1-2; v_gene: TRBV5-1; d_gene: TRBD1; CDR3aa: CASQGTGSFYGYTF; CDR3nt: TGCGCCAGCCAGGGGACAGGGTCGTTCTATGGCTACACCTTC
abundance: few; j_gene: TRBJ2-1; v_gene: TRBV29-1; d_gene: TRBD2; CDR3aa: CSVGLALGNNEQFF; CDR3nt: TGCAGCGTTGGACTAGCGTTGGGTAACAATGAGCAGTTCTTC
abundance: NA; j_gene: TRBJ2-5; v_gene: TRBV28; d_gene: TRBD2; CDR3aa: CASSSPRVAGVETQYF; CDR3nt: TGTGCCAGCAGTTCCCCTAGGGTAGCGGGGGTAGAGACCCAGTACTTC
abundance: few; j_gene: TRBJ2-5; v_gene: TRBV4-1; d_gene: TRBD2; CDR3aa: CASSQGEVSGGKETQYF; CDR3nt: TGCGCCAGCAGCCAAGGGGAAGTTAGCGGGGGGAAAGAGACCCAGTACTTC
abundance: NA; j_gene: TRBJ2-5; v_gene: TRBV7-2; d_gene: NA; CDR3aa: CASSSGVGRAETQYF; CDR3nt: TGTGCCAGCAGTTCCGGGGTGGGGAGAGCAGAGACCCAGTACTTC
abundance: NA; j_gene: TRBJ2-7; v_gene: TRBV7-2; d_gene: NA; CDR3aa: CASSLEGFGAEQYF; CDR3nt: TGTGCCAGCAGCTTGGAGGGCTTCGGTGCCGAGCAGTACTTC
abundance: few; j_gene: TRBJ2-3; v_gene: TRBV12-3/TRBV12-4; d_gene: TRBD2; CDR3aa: CASSTALEREDTDTQYF; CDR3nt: TGTGCCAGCAGTACCGCTTTGGAGCGGGAGGACACAGATACGCAGTATTTT
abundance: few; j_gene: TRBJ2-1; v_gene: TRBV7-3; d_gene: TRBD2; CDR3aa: CASSLSAGVSYNEQFF; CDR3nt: TGTGCCAGCAGCTTGTCGGCGGGAGTCTCCTACAATGAGCAGTTCTTC
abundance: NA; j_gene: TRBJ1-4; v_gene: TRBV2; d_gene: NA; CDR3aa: CARRKATNEKLFF; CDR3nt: TGTGCCAGACGAAAAGCAACTAATGAAAAACTGTTTTTT
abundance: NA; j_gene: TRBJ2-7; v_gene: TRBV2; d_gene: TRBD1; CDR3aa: CASSGSDRVYEQYF; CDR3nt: TGTGCCAGCAGTGGTTCGGACAGGGTATACGAGCAGTACTTC
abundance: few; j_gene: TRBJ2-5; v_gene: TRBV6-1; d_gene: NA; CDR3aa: CASRKVHPGSETQYF; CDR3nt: TGTGCCAGCAGAAAGGTCCACCCCGGGTCGGAGACCCAGTACTTC
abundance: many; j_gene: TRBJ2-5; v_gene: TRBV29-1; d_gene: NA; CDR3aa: CSVVLPNQGTQYF; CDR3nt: TGCAGCGTTGTTTTGCCAAACCAGGGGACCCAGTACTTC
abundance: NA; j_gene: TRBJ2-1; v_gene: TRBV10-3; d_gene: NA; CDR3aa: CAINGPTTYNEQFF; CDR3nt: TGTGCCATCAATGGCCCGACGACCTACAATGAGCAGTTCTTC
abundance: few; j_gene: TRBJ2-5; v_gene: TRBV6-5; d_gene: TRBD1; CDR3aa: CASSNLGQGQNQETQYF; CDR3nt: TGTGCCAGCAGTAACCTCGGACAGGGCCAGAACCAAGAGACCCAGTACTTC
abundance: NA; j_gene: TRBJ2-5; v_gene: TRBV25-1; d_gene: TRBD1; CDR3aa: CASSADRVLETQYF; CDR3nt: TGTGCCAGCAGTGCCGACAGGGTTTTGGAGACCCAGTACTTC
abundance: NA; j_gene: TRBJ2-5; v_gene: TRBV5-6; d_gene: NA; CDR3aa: CASSLGRLTYQETQYF; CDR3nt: TGTGCCAGCAGCTTGGGCCGACTTACGTACCAAGAGACCCAGTACTTC
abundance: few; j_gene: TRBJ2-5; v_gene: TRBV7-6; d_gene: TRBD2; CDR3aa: CASSLRAWTSGGAEETQYF; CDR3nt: TGTGCCAGCAGCCTCAGGGCGTGGACTAGCGGGGGGGCCGAGGAGACCCAGTACTTC
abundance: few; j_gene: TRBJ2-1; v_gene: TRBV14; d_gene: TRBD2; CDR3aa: CASSQDRLAGQYNEQFF; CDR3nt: TGTGCCAGCAGCCAAGATCGACTAGCGGGGCAATACAATGAGCAGTTCTTC
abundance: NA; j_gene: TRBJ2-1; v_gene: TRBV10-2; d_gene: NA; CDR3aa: CASSESQHPRYNEQFF; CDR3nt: TGCGCCAGCAGTGAGTCGCAACATCCCCGATACAATGAGCAGTTCTTC
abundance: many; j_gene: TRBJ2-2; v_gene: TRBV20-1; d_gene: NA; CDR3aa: CSARDGLRAGELFF; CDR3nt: NA
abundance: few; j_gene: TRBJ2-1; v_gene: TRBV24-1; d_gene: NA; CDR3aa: CATAGDAAYNEQFF; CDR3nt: TGTGCCACCGCCGGGGATGCGGCCTACAATGAGCAGTTCTTC
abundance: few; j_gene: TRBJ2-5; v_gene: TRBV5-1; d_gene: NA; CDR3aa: CASSLNPKIQETQYF; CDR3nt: TGCGCCAGCAGCTTGAACCCGAAAATCCAAGAGACCCAGTACTTC